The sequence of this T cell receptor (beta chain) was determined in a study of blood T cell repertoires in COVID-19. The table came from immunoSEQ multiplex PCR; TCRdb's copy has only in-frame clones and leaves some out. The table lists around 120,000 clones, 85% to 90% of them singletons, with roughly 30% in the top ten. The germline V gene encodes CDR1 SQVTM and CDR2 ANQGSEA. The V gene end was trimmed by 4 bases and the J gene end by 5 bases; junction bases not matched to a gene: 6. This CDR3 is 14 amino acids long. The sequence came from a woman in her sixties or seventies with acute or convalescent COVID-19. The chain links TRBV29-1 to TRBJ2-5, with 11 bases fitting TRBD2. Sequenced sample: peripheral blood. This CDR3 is CSVGSSGGRETQYF. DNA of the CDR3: TGCAGCGTTGGCTCTAGCGGGGGGAGGGAGACCCAGTACTTC.